A few counts support the clone carrying this T cell receptor (beta chain). The record originates from a study of T cells in Graves' hyperthyroidism and ophthalmopathy. Trimming shortened V by 5 bases and J by 2 bases, and 15 bases separated the two germline ends. There are 15 residues in the CDR3. Germline V gene sequence: CDR1 MDHEN, CDR2 SYDVKM. Amplification yielded TCR beta CDR3 regions, with RNA transcripts as the source. Primed by the HTBI set, a first-round RT-PCR was run on the TCR CDR3. TCRdb re-derived calls from the multiplex PCR reads in MiXCR, one entry per CDR3 protein. The data hold about 130,000 distinct CDR3 sequences, with around 20% observed a single time.

This chain connects TRBV28 to TRBJ1-1; D not resolved. Sequenced material: blood. This sequence was found in a woman aged 45-60 years with Graves' hyperthyroidism that later progressed to Graves' ophthalmopathy. The CDR3 nucleotides are TGTGCCAGCAGTGAAGTTGTTACAGCCAACACTGAAGCTTTCTTT. Its protein product is CASSEVVTANTEAFF.